A single sample is the source of the 22 T cell receptor beta chains below, sequenced in a study of blood T cells in healthy people across ages. The use of a sample-barcoded 5' primer and a J-beta primer mix characterized a second PCR of about 7 to 12 cycles. TCRdb processed the 5' RACE reads anew with MiXCR; each CDR3 protein has one entry. The table has some 1.1 million distinct CDR3 sequences, 30% to 40% seen once; the top ten hold 13%. The sequencing sample was made of blood. Receptor source: a man younger than 30 in good health.

In this sample, this clonotype turned up a few times. This chain connects TRBV7-2 to TRBJ2-3, with 8 nucleotides matching TRBD2. Looked up from germline, CDR1 is SGHTA and CDR2 is FQGNSA. The V gene end was trimmed by 0 bases and the J gene end by 2 bases; junction bases not matched to a gene: 7. The CDR3 contains 17 residues. In nucleotides, the CDR3 is TGTGCCAGCAGCTTAGCGGCTAGCGGGTCCTACACAGATACGCAGTATTTT. This codes for CASSLAASGSYTDTQYF.

The chain recombines TRBV4-1 with TRBJ2-7; D possibly corresponds to TRBD1 (5 bases). The length of the CDR3 is 16 residues. Germline assignment: CDR1 MGHRA and CDR2 YSYEKL. Deletions cut 4 bases from V and 4 bases from J, with 20 bases between. The DNA for the CDR3 is TGCGCCAGCAGCCCGATAAGTGGGAACAGGTTATACGAGCAGTACTTC. Translating it yields CASSPISGNRLYEQYF.

This clonotype has just a few counts. The CDR3 nucleotides are TGTGCCAGCCAGGTGAACACTGAAGCTTTCTTT. This encodes CASQVNTEAFF. The rearrangement uses TRBV2 and TRBJ1-1; D is unresolved. V lost 8 bases to trimming and J lost 0 bases, with 4 bases between them. Germline CDR1 SNHLY, CDR2 FYNNEI. The CDR3 is 11 amino acids.

The chain carries TRBV12-5 and TRBJ2-3; D may correspond to TRBD1 or TRBD2 (5 bases each). Germline V gene lookup returns CDR1 LGHNT and CDR2 FRNRAP. V was trimmed by 6 bases and J by 0 bases, leaving 7 bases between them. There are 13 residues in the CDR3. For the CDR3, the DNA is TGTGCTAGTGGGAGGGACAGCACAGATACGCAGTATTTT. Its protein is CASGRDSTDTQYF.

The table lists this clonotype with a few counts. The rearrangement uses TRBV2 and TRBJ2-1; D uncertain. V was shortened by 6 bases and J by 1 base, with 10 bases between the two germline ends. This CDR3 is 14 amino acids long. Germline V lookup: CDR1 SNHLY, CDR2 FYNNEI. The CDR3 sequence: CASSPIGSYNEQFF. The CDR3 DNA reads as TGTGCCAGCAGCCCGATTGGGTCCTACAATGAGCAGTTCTTC.

V and J are TRBV7-2 and TRBJ1-6, with a possible D match to TRBD1 (6 bases). CDR3 length: 16 amino acids. With 5 bases removed from V and 10 bases from J, the gap between germline ends came to 21 bases. CDR1 is SGHTA and CDR2 is FQGNSA in the germline V gene. This CDR3 reads CASSKIGGGVGSPLHF. The CDR3 DNA sequence: TGTGCCAGCAGCAAAATAGGGGGAGGGGTTGGCTCACCCCTCCACTTT.

The CDR3: CSGWDRVENEQFF. As DNA, the CDR3 is TGCAGCGGTTGGGACAGGGTAGAAAATGAGCAGTTCTTC. The chain has TRBV29-1 and TRBJ2-1, with 9 positions matching TRBD1. The germline V gene has CDR1 SQVTM and CDR2 ANQGSEA. The CDR3 consists of 13 residues. V dropped 7 bases and J dropped 7; count of bases not matched to a gene: 8.

The V and J genes are TRBV21-1 and TRBJ1-2; the table's D call, TRBD1, was not checked against the DNA. TRBV21-1 is described as a pseudogene. The CDR3 has 15 residues. In DNA, the CDR3 is TGTGTCAGCAGCAAAACCCAGGGACAGAAAGAGCGCTACACCTTC. It encodes CVSSKTQGQKERYTF.

The chain uses TRBV29-1 and TRBJ1-1; maybe TRBD1 (6 bases). This CDR3 is built from 14 residues. Between the trimmed V and J ends, which lost 5 bases and 1 base, there was a span of 14 bases. Germline assignment: CDR1 SQVTM and CDR2 ANQGSEA. The CDR3 here is CSVSGGRRNTEAFF. CDR3 DNA: TGCAGCGTTAGCGGGGGCAGGAGGAACACTGAAGCTTTCTTT.

This clonotype turned up a few times. The CDR3 reads CASSPTALIPEAFF. The CDR3 nucleotides are TGTGCCAGCAGTCCCACTGCGTTGATCCCTGAAGCTTTCTTT. J is TRBJ1-1 and V is TRBV12-3 or TRBV12-4; D is unresolved. V was shortened by 5 bases and J by 6 bases, with 16 bases between the two germline ends. The CDR3 loop spans 14 amino acids.

The chain joins TRBV6-2 or TRBV6-3 to TRBJ2-1; possibly TRBD2 for D (6 bases). The J call is uncertain, as TRBJ2-7 better fits the DNA end. Germline-derived CDR1 and CDR2 are MNHEY and SVGEGT. The CDR3 spans 15 residues. Here the CDR3 DNA reads TGTGCCAGCACTACCCGGGACTCATCCTACAATGAGCAGTACTTC. The encoded protein is CASTTRDSSYNEQYF.

In regard to this clonotype: This may stem from a read error, because a much larger clone lies one nucleotide away. The CDR3 region has the DNA TGTGCCAGCAGCGTAGACAGGGGTCACAATGAGCAGTTCTTC. Residues: CASSVDRGHNEQFF. The chain couples TRBV7-2 to TRBJ2-1, with TRBD1 identical over 8 bases. V lost 5 bases to trimming and J lost 5 bases; unmatched junction nucleotides: 5. CDR1 is SGHTA, CDR2 FQGNSA, per germline. This CDR3 comprises 14 residues.

V and J are TRBV27 and TRBJ1-6, with D possibly TRBD1 on 5 matching bases. The V gene's germline CDR1 is MNHEY and CDR2 SMNVEV (reference sequence). CDR3 length equals 14 residues. V lost 4 bases, J lost 10 bases, and 14 bases lay in between. The CDR3 region has the DNA TGTGCCAGCAGTTCGGTTGGACAAGGATCACCCCTCCACTTT. Translating gives CASSSVGQGSPLHF.

This clonotype was counted a single time. The V and J genes are TRBV6-1 and TRBJ2-5; TRBD2 matches 8 bases. The J call is doubtful: the DNA matches TRBJ2-7 better. The CDR3 totals 14 residues. Germline V gives CDR1 MNHNS, CDR2 SASEGT. DNA for the CDR3: TGTGCCAGCAGCGCAACTAGCGGCCCGCTCGAGCAGTACTTC. It encodes CASSATSGPLEQYF.

This clonotype was detected many times. The J gene is TRBJ1-5, the V gene TRBV18; TRBD1 matches at 10 bases. Trimming at V came to 8 bases and at J to 5 bases, leaving 6 bases not matched to a gene. This CDR3 has 14 residues. The V gene's germline CDR1 is KGHSH and CDR2 LQKENI. CDR3 DNA sequence: TGTGCCAGCAGCCCCGGGACAGGGGATCAGCCCCAGCATTTT. Protein: CASSPGTGDQPQHF.

This chain links TRBV7-2 with TRBJ1-2; 7 nucleotides line up with TRBD1. The CDR3 is made up of 15 amino acids. V dropped 5 bases and J dropped 4; count of bases not matched to a gene: 10. The germline gives CDR1 SGHTA, CDR2 FQGNSA. The DNA of the CDR3 is TGTGCCAGCAGCCAACAGACAGGGATTGGCTATGGCTACACCTTC. Translating gives CASSQQTGIGYGYTF.

This clonotype has a handful of counts. This chain links TRBV4-1 with TRBJ1-5, with D maybe TRBD1 (5 bases). This CDR3 is built from 15 residues. Germline lookup yields CDR1 MGHRA and CDR2 YSYEKL. V was trimmed by 1 base and J by 0 bases, leaving 7 bases between them. This chain's CDR3 is CASSQGRGSNQPQHF. DNA for the CDR3: TGCGCCAGCAGCCAAGGGAGGGGTAGCAATCAGCCCCAGCATTTT.

The chain uses TRBV7-9 and TRBJ2-5, with D hard to call. V lost 1 base to trimming and J lost 3 bases, with 12 bases between them. Germline V gene data show CDR1 as SEHNR and CDR2 as FQNEAQ (reference sequence). This CDR3 has 15 amino acids. CDR3 protein: CASSLDPALKETQYF. The CDR3 DNA is TGTGCCAGCAGCTTAGATCCCGCCTTAAAAGAGACCCAGTACTTC.

The J gene is TRBJ2-1, the V gene TRBV9, with 8 nucleotides matching TRBD1. The CDR3 length is 17 residues. Losses at the gene ends were 6 bases for V and 0 bases for J; bases not matched to a gene: 11. Germline V gives CDR1 SGDLS, CDR2 YYNGEE. CDR3: CASMGGTGTSSYNEQFF. CDR3 sequence (DNA): TGTGCCAGCATGGGCGGGACAGGCACGAGCTCCTACAATGAGCAGTTCTTC. Drawing the rest from reference TRBV9 and TRBJ2-1, the complete variable domain is DSGVTQTPKHLITATGQRVTLRCSPRSGDLSVYWYQQSLDQGLQFLIQYYNGEERAKGNILERFSAQQFPDLHSELNLSSLELGDSALYFCASMGGTGTSSYNEQFFGPGTRLTVL.

The rearrangement joins TRBV10-3 to TRBJ2-1, with 8 bases fitting TRBD2. Looked up from germline, CDR1 is ENHRY and CDR2 is SYGVKD. V was clipped by 4 bases and J by 7 bases; unmatched bases: 9. The CDR3 is 15 amino acids. CDR3: CAISGPGLGLNEQFF. The CDR3, as DNA: TGTGCCATCAGTGGGCCGGGACTAGGTTTGAATGAGCAGTTCTTC.

This clonotype was seen a handful of times. V gene TRBV28 combines with J gene TRBJ2-3, with TRBD2 as a possible D gene (6 bases). This CDR3 is built from 13 residues. The germline V and J ends were trimmed by 8 bases and 2 bases, with 11 bases remaining between them. The germline CDR1 and CDR2 sequences are MDHEN and SYDVKM. CDR3 nucleotide sequence: TGTGCCAGCGGCGGAGGGGACACAGATACGCAGTATTTT. It specifies CASGGGDTDTQYF.

The chain uses TRBV12-3 or TRBV12-4 and TRBJ1-2, with TRBD1 matching 10 bases. The J segment lost 6 bases and the V segment lost 5 bases, leaving 6 bases of the junction unmatched. The CDR3 consists of 14 residues. The CDR3 coding sequence is TGTGCCAGCAGTGTCCGGGACAGGGGACATGGCTACACCTTC. Translating it yields CASSVRDRGHGYTF.